This passage covers 7 T cell receptor beta chains from one sample sequenced in a study of control samples from healthy donors and cancer patients. Measured with immunoSEQ multiplex PCR; TCRdb has only the in-frame clones, and not every one. The table shows roughly 99,000 clones, with roughly four fifths occurring only once. The sequenced sample was blood. The receptors derive from a man in his fifties or sixties in good health.

This clone was detected only once. The chain has TRBV7-6 and TRBJ2-7, with D maybe TRBD1 (5 bases). The germline V gene encodes CDR1 SGHVS and CDR2 FNYEAQ. This CDR3 spans 14 amino acids. V shed 5 bases and J shed 2 bases, with 13 bases lying between them. The CDR3 coding sequence is TGTGCCAGCAGCCAATACCAGGGTGCCTACGAGCAGTACTTC. This codes for CASSQYQGAYEQYF.

CDR3 DNA: TGTGCCGCTGGGCGAGGAGTAGGGGAAAAACTGTTTTTT. Translated, it gives CAAGRGVGEKLFF. The chain joins TRBV10-3 to TRBJ1-4; D gene ambiguous. The CDR3 is 13 amino acids. The germline CDR1 and CDR2 sequences are ENHRY and SYGVKD. The V gene lost 11 bases and the J gene lost 8 bases, with 18 bases spanning the gap.

The genes are TRBV5-1 and TRBJ1-2; no clear D gene. The CDR3 consists of 14 residues. Germline V gives CDR1 SGHRS, CDR2 YFSETQ. V was clipped by 1 base and J by 1 base, with 8 bases between them. The CDR3 DNA follows: TGCGCCAGCAGCTTGAGGCCCAGTAACTATGGCTACACCTTC. Amino acids: CASSLRPSNYGYTF.

The table lists this clone with a few counts. The chain links TRBV24-1 to TRBJ2-3, with 12 positions matching TRBD2. J was trimmed by 5 bases and V by 3 bases; bases with no gene match: 14. The CDR3 sequence is 19 residues long. Germline V lookup: CDR1 KGHDR, CDR2 SFDVKD. CDR3 nucleotides: TGTGCCACCAGTGATCGGCTTTCGGCTAGCGGGAGGGCCCAAGATACGCAGTATTTT. Its protein is CATSDRLSASGRAQDTQYF.

V is TRBV28 and J is TRBJ1-5; TRBD1 might be the D (5 bases). The CDR3 runs 13 residues. Germline CDR1 MDHEN, CDR2 SYDVKM. Trimming left V 6 bases short and J 0 bases short, with 6 bases between. The CDR3 DNA follows: TGTGCCAGCAGAACAGGTAGCAATCAGCCCCAGCATTTT. It translates to CASRTGSNQPQHF.

The rearrangement links TRBV6-5 to TRBJ1-5; 7 bases align to TRBD1. The CDR3 has 14 amino acids. Germline trimming cut 5 bases from V and 4 bases from J; bases unmatched to any gene: 5. Germline V gene lookup returns CDR1 MNHEY and CDR2 SVGAGI. CDR3 in DNA: TGTGCCAGCAGTCCGACAGGGTGGAATCAGCCCCAGCATTTT. As protein: CASSPTGWNQPQHF.

DNA of the CDR3: TGTGCCAGCAGCTTAAATGGACTCACCCCTATGCCGTTCTTT. This gives the protein CASSLNGLTPMPFF. This chain uses TRBV7-9 with TRBJ1-1; D remains unclear. Germline CDR1 and CDR2: SEHNR and FQNEAQ (reference sequence). This CDR3 comprises 14 residues. V lost 2 bases to trimming and J lost 14 bases, with 21 bases between them.